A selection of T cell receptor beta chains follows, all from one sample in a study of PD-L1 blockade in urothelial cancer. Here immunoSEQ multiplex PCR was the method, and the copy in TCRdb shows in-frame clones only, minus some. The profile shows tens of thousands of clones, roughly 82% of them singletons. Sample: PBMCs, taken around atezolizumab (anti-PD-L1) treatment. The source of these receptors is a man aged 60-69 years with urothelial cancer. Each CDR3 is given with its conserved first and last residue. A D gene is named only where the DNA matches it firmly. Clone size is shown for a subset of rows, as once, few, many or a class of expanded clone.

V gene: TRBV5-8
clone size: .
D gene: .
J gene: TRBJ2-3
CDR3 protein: CASSLAPSTDTQYF
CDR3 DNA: TGTGCCAGCAGCTTGGCTCCTAGCACAGATACGCAGTATTTT

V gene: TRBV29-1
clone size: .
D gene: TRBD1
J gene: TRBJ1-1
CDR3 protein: CSVVRGADTEAFF
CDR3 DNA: TGCAGCGTTGTCAGGGGGGCGGACACTGAAGCTTTCTTT

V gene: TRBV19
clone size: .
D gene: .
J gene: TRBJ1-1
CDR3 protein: CASSIKSDTEAFF
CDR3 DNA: TGTGCCAGTAGTATTAAATCAGACACTGAAGCTTTCTTT

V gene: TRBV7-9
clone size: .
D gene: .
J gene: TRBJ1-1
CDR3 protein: CASSLRGGTEAFF
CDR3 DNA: TGTGCCAGCAGCTTAAGGGGAGGCACTGAAGCTTTCTTT

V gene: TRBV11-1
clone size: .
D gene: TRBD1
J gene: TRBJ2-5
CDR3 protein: CASSQWGQKETQYF
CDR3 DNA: TGTGCCAGCAGCCAATGGGGACAGAAAGAGACCCAGTACTTC

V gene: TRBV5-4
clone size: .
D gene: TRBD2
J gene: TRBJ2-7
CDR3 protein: CASSLTSGGYEQYF
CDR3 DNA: TGTGCCAGCAGCTTGACTAGCGGGGGTTACGAGCAGTACTTC

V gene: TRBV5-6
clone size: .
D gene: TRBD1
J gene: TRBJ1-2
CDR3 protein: CASSEGQGGYGYTF
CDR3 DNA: TGTGCCAGCAGCGAGGGACAGGGCGGCTATGGCTACACCTTC

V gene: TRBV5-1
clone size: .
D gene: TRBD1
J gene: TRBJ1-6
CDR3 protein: CASSYSLRTGGLNNSPLHF
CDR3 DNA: TGCGCCAGCAGCTACTCTTTAAGGACAGGGGGCCTCAATAATTCACCCCTCCACTTT

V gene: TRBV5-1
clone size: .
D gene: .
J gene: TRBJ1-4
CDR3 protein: CASSFTGYETGKLFF
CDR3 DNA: TGCGCCAGCAGCTTTACAGGGTACGAAACGGGAAAACTGTTTTTT

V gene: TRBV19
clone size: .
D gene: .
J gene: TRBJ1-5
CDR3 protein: CAITTDRSNQPQHF
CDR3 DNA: TGTGCCATTACTACCGACAGATCCAATCAGCCCCAGCATTTT

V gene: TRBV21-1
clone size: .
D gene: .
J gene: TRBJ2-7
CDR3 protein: CASSSSRGPLAGDSYEQYF
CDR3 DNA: TGTGCCAGCAGCTCTTCAAGGGGCCCGCTAGCGGGGGACTCCTACGAGCAGTACTTC

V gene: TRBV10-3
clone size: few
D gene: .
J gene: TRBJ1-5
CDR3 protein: CAISESMGAAQPQHF
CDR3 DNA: TGTGCCATCAGTGAGTCGATGGGGGCCGCTCAGCCCCAGCATTTT

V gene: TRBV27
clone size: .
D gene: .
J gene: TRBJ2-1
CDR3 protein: CASSYGGGPYNEQFF
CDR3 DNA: TGTGCCAGCAGTTACGGCGGGGGCCCCTACAATGAGCAGTTCTTC

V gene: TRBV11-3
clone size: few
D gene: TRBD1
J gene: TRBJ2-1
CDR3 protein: CASSLGGTGTYNEQFF
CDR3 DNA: TGTGCCAGCAGCTTAGGGGGGACAGGGACGTACAATGAGCAGTTCTTC

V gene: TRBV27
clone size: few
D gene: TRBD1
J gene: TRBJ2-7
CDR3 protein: CATRQGAGEQYF
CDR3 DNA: TGTGCCACCAGACAGGGAGCCGGCGAGCAGTACTTC

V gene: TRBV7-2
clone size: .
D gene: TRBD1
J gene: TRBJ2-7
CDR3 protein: CASSLGRTGLYEQYF
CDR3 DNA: TGTGCCAGCAGCTTAGGGCGGACAGGGCTCTACGAGCAGTACTTC

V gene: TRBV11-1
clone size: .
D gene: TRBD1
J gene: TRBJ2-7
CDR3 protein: CASSSDRFSYEQYF
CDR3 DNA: TGTGCCAGCAGTTCGGACAGGTTCTCCTACGAGCAGTACTTC

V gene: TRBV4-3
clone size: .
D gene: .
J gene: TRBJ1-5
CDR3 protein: CASSQRTAYSNQPQHF
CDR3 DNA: TGCGCCAGCAGCCAACGGACAGCGTATAGCAATCAGCCCCAGCATTTT

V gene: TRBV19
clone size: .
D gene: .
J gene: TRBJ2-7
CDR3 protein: CASSTLYEQYF
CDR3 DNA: TGTGCCAGTAGTACTTTGTACGAGCAGTACTTC

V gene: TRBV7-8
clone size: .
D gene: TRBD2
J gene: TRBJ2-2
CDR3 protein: CASSLSSGVNTGELFF
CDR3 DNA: TGTGCCAGCAGCTTATCTAGCGGGGTGAACACCGGGGAGCTGTTTTTT

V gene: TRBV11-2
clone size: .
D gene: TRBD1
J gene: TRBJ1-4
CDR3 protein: CASSFSTGGAAGLFF
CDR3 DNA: TGTGCCAGCAGCTTTTCGACAGGGGGTGCCGCGGGGCTGTTTTTT

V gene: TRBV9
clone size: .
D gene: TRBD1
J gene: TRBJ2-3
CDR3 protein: CASGPTDRFQYF
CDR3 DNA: TGTGCCAGCGGACCCACGGACAGGTTTCAGTATTTT

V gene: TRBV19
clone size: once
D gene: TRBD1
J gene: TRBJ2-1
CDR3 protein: CASSTKGARTDEQFF
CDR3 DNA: TGTGCCAGTAGTACCAAGGGGGCGCGGACCGATGAGCAGTTCTTC

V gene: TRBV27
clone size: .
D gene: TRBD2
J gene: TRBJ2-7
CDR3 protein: CANPEGLLAGNYEQYF
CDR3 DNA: TGTGCCAACCCTGAGGGTCTCCTAGCGGGGAACTACGAGCAGTACTTC

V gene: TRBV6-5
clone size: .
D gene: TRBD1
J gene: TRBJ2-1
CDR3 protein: CASSRGQTYLNEQFF
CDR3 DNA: TGTGCCAGCAGCAGGGGACAGACCTACTTGAATGAGCAGTTCTTC

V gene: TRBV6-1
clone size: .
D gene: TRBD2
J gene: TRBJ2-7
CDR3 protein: CASSEGSGSYYEQYF
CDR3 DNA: TGTGCCAGCAGTGAAGGGAGCGGGAGTTATTACGAGCAGTACTTC

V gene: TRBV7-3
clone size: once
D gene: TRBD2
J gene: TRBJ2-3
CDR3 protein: CASSLTTSGGVDTQYF
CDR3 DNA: TGTGCCAGCAGCTTAACGACTAGCGGGGGGGTGGATACGCAGTATTTT

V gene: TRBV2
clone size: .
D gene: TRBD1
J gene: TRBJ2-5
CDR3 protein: CASIKSGGETQYF
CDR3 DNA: TGTGCCAGCATTAAGTCAGGGGGAGAGACCCAGTACTTC

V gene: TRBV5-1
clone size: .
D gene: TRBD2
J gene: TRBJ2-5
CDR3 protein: CASSVAGEETQYF
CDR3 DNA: TGCGCCAGCAGCGTAGCGGGGGAAGAGACCCAGTACTTC

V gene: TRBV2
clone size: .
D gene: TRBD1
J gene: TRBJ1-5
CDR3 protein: CASSRGLRGGQGEHF
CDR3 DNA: TGTGCCAGCAGTCGGGGATTAAGAGGGGGGCAGGGGGAGCATTTT

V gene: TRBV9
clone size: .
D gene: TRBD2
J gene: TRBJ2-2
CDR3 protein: CASSVASGMNTGELFF
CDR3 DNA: TGTGCCAGCAGCGTAGCTAGCGGGATGAACACCGGGGAGCTGTTTTTT

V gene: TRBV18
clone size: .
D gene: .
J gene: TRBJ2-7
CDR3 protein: CASSPSRVPYEQYF
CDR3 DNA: TGTGCCAGCTCCCCCAGCCGGGTCCCCTACGAGCAGTACTTC

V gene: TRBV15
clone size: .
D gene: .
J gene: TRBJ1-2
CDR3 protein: CATSRLREAGGYTF
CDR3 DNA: TGTGCCACCAGCAGATTACGGGAGGCTGGGGGCTACACCTTC

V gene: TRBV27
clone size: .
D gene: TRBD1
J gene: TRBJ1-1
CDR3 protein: CASSRPGQGYTEAFF
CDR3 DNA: TGTGCCAGCAGTCGTCCGGGACAGGGTTACACTGAAGCTTTCTTT

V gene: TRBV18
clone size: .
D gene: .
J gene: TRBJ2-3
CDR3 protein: CASSPGVDTQYF
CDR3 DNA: TGTGCCAGCTCACCAGGAGTAGATACGCAGTATTTT

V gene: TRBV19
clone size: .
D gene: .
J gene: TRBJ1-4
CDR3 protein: CASSRAMFGNEKLFF
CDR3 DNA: TGTGCCAGTAGCAGGGCAATGTTCGGAAATGAAAAACTGTTTTTT

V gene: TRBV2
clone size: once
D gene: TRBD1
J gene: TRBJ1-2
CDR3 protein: CAIPGTGNYGYTF
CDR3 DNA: TGTGCCATACCCGGGACAGGCAACTATGGCTACACCTTC

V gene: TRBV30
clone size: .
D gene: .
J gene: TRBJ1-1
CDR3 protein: CAWSVLPQGTEAFF
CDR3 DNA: TGTGCCTGGAGTGTACTTCCGCAGGGCACTGAAGCTTTCTTT

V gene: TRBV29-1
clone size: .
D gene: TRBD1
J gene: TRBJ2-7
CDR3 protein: CSVEGTGKVGEQYF
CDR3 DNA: TGCAGCGTTGAAGGGACAGGGAAGGTCGGCGAGCAGTACTTC

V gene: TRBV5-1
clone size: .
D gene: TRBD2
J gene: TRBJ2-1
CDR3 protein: CASSHLGLAGDTYNEQFF
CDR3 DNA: TGCGCCAGCAGCCACCTAGGACTAGCGGGGGATACCTACAATGAGCAGTTCTTC

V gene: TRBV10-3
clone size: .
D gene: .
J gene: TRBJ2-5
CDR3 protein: CAISERTTQETQYF
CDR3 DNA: TGTGCCATCAGTGAGCGGACTACCCAAGAGACCCAGTACTTC

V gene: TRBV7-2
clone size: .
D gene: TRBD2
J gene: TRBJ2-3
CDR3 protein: CASSLGLAGGYDTDTQYF
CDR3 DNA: TGTGCCAGCAGCTTAGGACTAGCGGGGGGGTACGACACAGATACGCAGTATTTT

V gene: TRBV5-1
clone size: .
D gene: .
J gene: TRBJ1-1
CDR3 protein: CASSLTRGGNTEAFF
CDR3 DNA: TGCGCCAGCAGCTTGACTCGGGGGGGGAACACTGAAGCTTTCTTT

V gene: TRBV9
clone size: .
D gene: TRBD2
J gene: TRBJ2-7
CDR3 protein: CASSVDSSGLYEQYF
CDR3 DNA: TGTGCCAGCAGCGTAGACTCTAGCGGCCTCTACGAGCAGTACTTC

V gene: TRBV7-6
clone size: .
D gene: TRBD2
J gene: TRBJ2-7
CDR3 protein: CASSLDSSGGASLYEQYF
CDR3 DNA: TGTGCCAGCAGCTTAGACTCTAGCGGGGGGGCTTCATTGTACGAGCAGTACTTC

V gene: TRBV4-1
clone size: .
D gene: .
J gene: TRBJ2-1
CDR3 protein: CASSQSQTSSYNEQFF
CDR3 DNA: TGCGCCAGCAGCCAATCGCAGACTAGTTCATACAATGAGCAGTTCTTC

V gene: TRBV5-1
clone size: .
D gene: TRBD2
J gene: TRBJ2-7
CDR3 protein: CASSLGGGSSYEQYF
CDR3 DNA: TGCGCCAGCAGCTTGGGTGGCGGGAGCTCCTACGAGCAGTACTTC

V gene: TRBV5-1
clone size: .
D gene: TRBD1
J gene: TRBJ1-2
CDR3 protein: CASSPTGDTNYGYTF
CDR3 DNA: TGCGCCAGCAGCCCAACAGGGGATACTAACTATGGCTACACCTTC

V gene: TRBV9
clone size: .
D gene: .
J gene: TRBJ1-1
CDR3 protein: CASSVVPGMNTEAFF
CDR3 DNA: TGTGCCAGCAGCGTAGTTCCGGGTATGAACACTGAAGCTTTCTTT

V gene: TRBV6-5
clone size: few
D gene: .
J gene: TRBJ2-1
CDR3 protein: CASSYSQDYNEQFF
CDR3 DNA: TGTGCCAGCAGTTACTCACAGGATTACAATGAGCAGTTCTTC

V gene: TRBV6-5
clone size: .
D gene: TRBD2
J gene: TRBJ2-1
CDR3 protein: CASSLLARYEQFF
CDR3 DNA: TGTGCCAGCAGTTTACTAGCGAGGTATGAGCAGTTCTTC

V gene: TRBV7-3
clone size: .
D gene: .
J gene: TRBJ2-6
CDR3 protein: CASSTGSGGANVLTF
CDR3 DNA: TGTGCCAGCAGCACGGGGAGCGGTGGGGCCAACGTCCTGACTTTC

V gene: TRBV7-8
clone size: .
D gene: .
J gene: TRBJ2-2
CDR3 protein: CASSLAANGELFF
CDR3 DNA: TGTGCCAGCAGCTTAGCCGCTAACGGGGAGCTGTTTTTT

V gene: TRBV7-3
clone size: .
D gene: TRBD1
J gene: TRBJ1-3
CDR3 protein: CASSPDRAGNTIYF
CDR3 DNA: TGTGCCAGCAGCCCCGACAGGGCTGGAAACACCATATATTTT

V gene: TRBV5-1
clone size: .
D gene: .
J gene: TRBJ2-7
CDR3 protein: CASSFRGLPSVYEQYF
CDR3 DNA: TGCGCCAGCAGCTTCCGCGGCCTGCCCAGCGTCTACGAGCAGTACTTC

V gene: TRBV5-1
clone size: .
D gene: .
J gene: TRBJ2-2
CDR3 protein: CASSLAQGGTGELFF
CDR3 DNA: TGCGCCAGCAGCTTGGCTCAGGGGGGCACCGGGGAGCTGTTTTTT

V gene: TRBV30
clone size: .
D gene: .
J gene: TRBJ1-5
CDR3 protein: CAWSPVGGYSNQPQHF
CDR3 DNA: TGTGCCTGGAGTCCGGTGGGGGGATATAGCAATCAGCCCCAGCATTTT

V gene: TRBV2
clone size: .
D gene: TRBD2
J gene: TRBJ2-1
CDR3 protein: CASRILGGGLKTYNEQFF
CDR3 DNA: TGTGCCAGCAGGATCCTTGGCGGGGGGCTGAAGACTTACAATGAGCAGTTCTTC

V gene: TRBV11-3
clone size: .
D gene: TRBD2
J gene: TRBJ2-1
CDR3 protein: CASSLDSGTYNEQFF
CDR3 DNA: TGTGCCAGCAGCTTAGACAGCGGGACCTACAATGAGCAGTTCTTC